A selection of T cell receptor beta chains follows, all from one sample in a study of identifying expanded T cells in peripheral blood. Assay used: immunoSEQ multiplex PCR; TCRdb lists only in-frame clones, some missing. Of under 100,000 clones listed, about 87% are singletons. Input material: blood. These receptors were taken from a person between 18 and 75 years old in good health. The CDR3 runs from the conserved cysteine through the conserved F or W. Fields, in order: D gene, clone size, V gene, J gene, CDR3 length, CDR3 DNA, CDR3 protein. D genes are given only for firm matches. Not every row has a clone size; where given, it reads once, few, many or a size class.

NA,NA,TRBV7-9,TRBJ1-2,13,TGTGCCAGCAGCTTGGCTGAGGTATCCGGCTACACCTTC,CASSLAEVSGYTF
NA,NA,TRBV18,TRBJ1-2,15,TGTGCCAGCTCACCACCTGCGGGGGTCGACTATGGCTACACCTTC,CASSPPAGVDYGYTF
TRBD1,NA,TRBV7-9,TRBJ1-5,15,TGTGCCAGCAGCTTAGGGGGACAGGGGGCTGAGCCCCAGCATTTT,CASSLGGQGAEPQHF
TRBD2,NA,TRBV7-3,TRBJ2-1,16,TGTGCCAGCAGCCCGAGCGGGAGGGCCTTAGGGAATGAGCAGTTCTTC,CASSPSGRALGNEQFF
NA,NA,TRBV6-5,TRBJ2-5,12,TGTGTCGCTCGGGGGCCCCAAGAGACCCAGTACTTC,CVARGPQETQYF
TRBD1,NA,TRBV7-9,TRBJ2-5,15,TGTGCCAGCAGCTTATTGGGTACAGGGGCAGGGACCCAGTACTTC,CASSLLGTGAGTQYF
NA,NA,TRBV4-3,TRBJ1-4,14,TGCGCCAGCAGCCAAGATACCTGGGATGAAAAACTGTTTTTT,CASSQDTWDEKLFF
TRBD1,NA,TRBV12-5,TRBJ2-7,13,TGTGCTAGTGGTCAGTATCCAGGGGGCGAGCAGTACTTC,CASGQYPGGEQYF
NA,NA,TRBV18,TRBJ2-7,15,TGTGCCAGCTCACCACAGGGGGGGCGGTCCGGCGAGCAGTACTTC,CASSPQGGRSGEQYF
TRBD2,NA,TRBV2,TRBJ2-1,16,TGTGCCAGCAGTGAAGGGACTAGCGGGTTGTACAATGAGCAGTTCTTC,CASSEGTSGLYNEQFF
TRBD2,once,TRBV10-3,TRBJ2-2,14,TGTGCCATCAGTGCGGGAGGGTGGACCGGGGAGCTGTTTTTT,CAISAGGWTGELFF
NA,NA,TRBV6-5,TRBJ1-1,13,TGTGCCAGCAGTTTCTGGGGTAACACTGAAGCTTTCTTT,CASSFWGNTEAFF
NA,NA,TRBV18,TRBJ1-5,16,TGTGCCAGCTCACCCGAGGACCAGGTCGGCAATCAGCCCCAGCATTTT,CASSPEDQVGNQPQHF
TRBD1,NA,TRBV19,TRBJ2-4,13,TGTGCCAGTAGTATGGGACAGATAGACATTCAGTACTTC,CASSMGQIDIQYF
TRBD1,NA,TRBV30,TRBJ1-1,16,TGTGCCTGGAGTGCTGACAGGGTTGGGAGGAACACTGAAGCTTTCTTT,CAWSADRVGRNTEAFF
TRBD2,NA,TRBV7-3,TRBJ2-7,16,TGTGCCAGCAGCTTATCGTCGGGTAGCGGGGGTTACGAGCAGTACTTC,CASSLSSGSGGYEQYF
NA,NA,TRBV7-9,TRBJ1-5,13,TGTGCCAGCAGCTTAGAGGCAGGGCAGCCCCAGCATTTT,CASSLEAGQPQHF
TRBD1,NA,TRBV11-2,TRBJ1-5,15,TGTGCCAGCAGCTTAGATACAGGGGGCAATCAGCCCCAGCATTTT,CASSLDTGGNQPQHF
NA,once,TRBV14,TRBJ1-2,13,TGTGCCAGCAGCCTAGGACGGTACTATGGCTACACCTTC,CASSLGRYYGYTF
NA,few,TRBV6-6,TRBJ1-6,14,TGTGCCAGCAGTTACGGGGTTCCGAATTCACCCCTCCACTTT,CASSYGVPNSPLHF
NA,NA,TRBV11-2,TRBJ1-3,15,TGTGCCAGCAGCTTTGTACGAGACTCTGGAAACACCATATATTTT,CASSFVRDSGNTIYF
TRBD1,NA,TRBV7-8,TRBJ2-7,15,TGTGCCAGCAGCTTACAAGGGGGCGGACCCTACGAGCAGTACTTC,CASSLQGGGPYEQYF
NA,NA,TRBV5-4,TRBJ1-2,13,TGTGCCAGCAGCTTTACAGGGAACTATGGCTACACCTTC,CASSFTGNYGYTF
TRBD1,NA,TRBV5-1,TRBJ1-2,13,TGCGCCAGCAGCTTGGTGACAGGGAGGGGCTACACCTTC,CASSLVTGRGYTF
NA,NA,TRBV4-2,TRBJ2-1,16,TGTGCCAGCAGCCAGCTCGGACTCAGCTCCTACAATGAGCAGTTCTTC,CASSQLGLSSYNEQFF
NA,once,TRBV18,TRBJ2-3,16,TGTGCCAGCTCGCCCAACGGGGCGGGGGCTGGGGATACGCAGTATTTT,CASSPNGAGAGDTQYF